Presented here are 11 T cell receptor beta chains from one specimen sequenced in a study of post-analysis software for immune sequencing data. Study-level points and caveats: With TRBV5-6, TRBV5-1 and TRBV20-1 included, about five TRBV segments were more frequent in patients than in controls.

Unique molecular identifiers tagged the TCR beta cDNA libraries. TCRdb passed the PCR reads through MiXCR, listing each CDR3 protein once. The table records around 700,000 distinct CDR3 sequences, 59% of them present only once. No cognate antigen is known for these TCRs. The sequenced material came from blood. All receptors come from a girl aged 2 to 10 with multiple sclerosis.

This clonotype came up once. This chain uses TRBV7-2 with TRBJ1-2; the D gene is possibly TRBD1 (5 bases). CDR1 is SGHTA and CDR2 is FQGNSA in the germline V gene. V was clipped by 5 bases and J by 6 bases, with 19 bases between them. The CDR3 sequence is 15 residues long. The CDR3 here is CASSPIRGVGDGYTF. For the CDR3, the DNA is TGTGCCAGCAGCCCAATTCGGGGGGTTGGGGATGGCTACACCTTC.

This clonotype was picked up a small number of times. The chain's CDR3 is CASSPTSGTEQFF. In DNA, the CDR3 is TGCGCCAGCAGCCCGACTAGCGGGACTGAGCAGTTCTTC. This chain connects TRBV5-1 to TRBJ2-1; 11 bases line up with TRBD2. The V and J ends lost 4 bases and 9 bases, in that order; junction bases with no gene match: 3. The CDR3 sequence is 13 residues long. In germline, CDR1 is SGHRS, CDR2 YFSETQ.

V gene TRBV7-9 combines with J gene TRBJ2-7; D tentatively fits TRBD1 or TRBD2 (5 bases each). Trimming cost V 5 bases and J 4 bases, with 18 bases left between them. The CDR3 is made up of 15 amino acids. Germline assignment: CDR1 SEHNR and CDR2 FQNEAQ (reference sequence). The CDR3 DNA reads as TGTGCCAGCAGCGGGGGACGTACGGAAGGGTACGAGCAGTACTTC. Protein: CASSGGRTEGYEQYF.

The J gene is TRBJ1-1, the V gene TRBV20-1, with D maybe TRBD1 (6 bases). The ends were cut back, 3 bases at V and 1 base at J, with 12 bases in the middle. Per the germline V gene, CDR1 is DFQATT and CDR2 is SNEGSKA (reference sequence). The CDR3 has 14 amino acids. This CDR3 is CSASYLDRNTEAFF. In DNA form, the CDR3 reads TGCAGTGCTAGTTATCTGGACAGGAACACTGAAGCTTTCTTT.

The rearrangement links TRBV4-3 to TRBJ2-7, with D perhaps matching TRBD2 (7 bases). Germline V gives CDR1 LGHNA, CDR2 YSLEER. This CDR3 is 14 amino acids long. Trimming cost V 0 bases and J 10 bases, with 16 bases left between them. The CDR3 protein is CASSQEVAGDTQYF. For the CDR3, the DNA is TGCGCCAGCAGCCAAGAAGTGGCGGGGGACACCCAGTACTTC.

V is TRBV7-2 and J is TRBJ2-1; 9 bases match TRBD2. CDR3 length: 16 amino acids. V lost 2 bases and J lost 9; bases outside the gene matches: 11. CDR1 and CDR2 from the germline V gene are SGHTA and FQGNSA. In DNA, the CDR3 is TGTGCCAGCAGCTTAATCCCCAGCGGGAGGTGGGGTGAGCAGTTCTTC. This encodes CASSLIPSGRWGEQFF.

The chain is built from TRBV11-2 and TRBJ2-4; tentatively, D is TRBD2 (6 bases). V was cut by 5 bases and J by 15 bases, with 23 bases left in between. Looked up from germline, CDR1 is SGHAT and CDR2 is FQNNGV. CDR3 length equals 14 residues. CDR3 in amino acids: CASSPRDAYYERYF. DNA of the CDR3: TGTGCCAGCAGCCCGCGGGACGCCTACTACGAGCGGTACTTC. Variable domain in full (rest from reference TRBV11-2 and TRBJ2-4): EAGVAQSPRYKIIEKRQSVAFWCNPISGHATLYWYQQILGQGPKLLIQFQNNGVVDDSQLPKDRFSAERLKGVDSTLKIQPAKLEDSAVYLCASSPRDAYYERYFGAGTRLSVL.

The CDR3 here is CASSQEGEPLHF. In DNA form, the CDR3 reads TGTGCCAGCAGCCAAGAAGGGGAGCCCCTCCACTTT. V gene TRBV3-1 combines with J gene TRBJ1-6; possible D gene TRBD1, 5 bases. The V and J ends lost 0 bases and 13 bases respectively, with 7 bases between them. The CDR3 contains 12 residues. Germline lookup yields CDR1 LGHDT and CDR2 YNNKEL (reference sequence).

The chain joins TRBV27 to TRBJ2-5; D might be TRBD1 or TRBD2, each matching 6 bases. Matching the DNA end better, TRBJ2-7 makes the J call doubtful. This CDR3 comprises 17 residues. The germline gives CDR1 MNHEY, CDR2 SMNVEV (reference sequence). The CDR3 is CASKSYSGRRPGAEQYF. CDR3 DNA: TGTGCCAGCAAGAGTTACTCCGGCAGGAGACCGGGGGCCGAGCAGTACTTC.

The chain joins TRBV24-1 to TRBJ1-1; D gene uncertain. The germline CDR1 and CDR2 sequences are KGHDR and SFDVKD. The CDR3 has 11 residues. The V end was cut by 0 bases, the J end by 7 bases, with 2 bases between. The CDR3, as DNA: TGTGCCACCAGTGATTTGGATGAAGCTTTCTTT. Amino acids: CATSDLDEAFF.

In this sample, this clonotype turned up a few times. V gene TRBV20-1 combines with J gene TRBJ2-1; TRBD2 aligns across 7 bases. V dropped 6 bases and J dropped 5; count of bases not matched to a gene: 10. There are 14 residues in the CDR3. Germline V lookup: CDR1 DFQATT, CDR2 SNEGSKA (reference sequence). The CDR3 region has the DNA TGCAGTGCAGGCGGCGCTAGCGGCCACAATGAGCAGTTCTTC. Amino acid sequence: CSAGGASGHNEQFF.